These 25 T cell receptor beta chains were all obtained from the same sample, sequenced in a study of T-cell reconstitution after alpha-beta-depleted transplantation in children. Library preparation (for TCRbeta) was performed with unique molecular identifiers. Each CDR3 protein is one row after TCRdb ran MiXCR on the PCR reads. The table has 350,000 to 450,000 distinct CDR3 sequences, 10% to 15% seen once. The sample consisted of PBMCs, taken from the stem cell graft. The receptors stem from a human donor who donated a stem cell graft to a child with Fanconi anemia.

As to this clonotype: This may stem from a read error, because a much larger clone lies one nucleotide away. The chain has TRBV5-1 and TRBJ2-2; possible D gene TRBD2, 6 bases. The CDR3 length is 16 residues. Germline CDR1 SGHRS, CDR2 YFSETQ. The CDR3 region has the DNA TGCGCCAGCAGCTTGGTACCGGGGGACCTCACCGGGGATCTGTTTTTT. Protein product: CASSLVPGDLTGDLFF. The variable domain in full, completed from reference TRBV5-1 and TRBJ2-2, reads KAGVTQTPRYLIKTRGQQVTLSCSPISGHRSVSWYQQTPGQGLQFLFEYFSETQRNKGNFPGRFSGRQFSNSRSEMNVSTLELGDSALYLCASSLVPGDLTGDLFFGEGSRLTVL.

This sequence joins TRBV29-1 and TRBJ2-1, with 10 bases matching TRBD2. This CDR3 comprises 15 residues. Germline lookup yields CDR1 SQVTM and CDR2 ANQGSEA. V trimming: 2 bases; J trimming: 3 bases; junction bases outside the gene matches: 4. The CDR3 spells CSVESSGGFYNEQFF. The CDR3 DNA reads TGCAGCGTTGAATCTAGCGGGGGATTCTACAATGAGCAGTTCTTC.

This clonotype has only a few counts. This chain links TRBV20-1 with TRBJ1-1; maybe TRBD1 (6 bases). With 3 bases removed from V and 6 bases from J, the gap between germline ends came to 11 bases. The CDR3 contains 12 residues. The germline V gene has CDR1 DFQATT and CDR2 SNEGSKA (reference sequence). As DNA, the CDR3 is TGCAGTGCTAGGAAAGGGGGAGCTGAAGCTTTCTTT. Its protein product is CSARKGGAEAFF.

The table lists this clonotype with a few counts. V gene TRBV5-1 combines with J gene TRBJ2-7; the match to TRBD2 covers 13 bases. The CDR3 length is 17 residues. Per germline, CDR1 SGHRS and CDR2 YFSETQ. The V and J ends lost 4 bases and 0 bases, in that order; junction bases with no gene match: 7. CDR3 protein: CASSPGTSGAFSYEQYF. CDR3 DNA: TGCGCCAGCAGCCCCGGGACTAGCGGGGCGTTCTCCTACGAGCAGTACTTC.

This chain links TRBV4-3 with TRBJ2-3; 10 bases map to TRBD2. The CDR3 totals 17 residues. V lost 3 bases, J lost 7 bases, and 13 bases stayed unmatched. Germline V gives CDR1 LGHNA, CDR2 YSLEER. CDR3 in amino acids: CASSQGISGGAEHTQYF. The CDR3 nucleotides are TGCGCCAGCAGCCAGGGGATAAGCGGGGGGGCCGAGCATACGCAGTATTTT.

In this sample, this clonotype turned up many times. This chain uses TRBV6-5 with TRBJ2-4; 9 bases are shared with TRBD2. Germline-derived CDR1 and CDR2 are MNHEY and SVGAGI. This CDR3 has 17 residues. V was pared by 0 bases and J by 4 bases, with 7 bases of the junction left unmatched. This CDR3 is CASSYSSGGPAKNIQYF. Written as DNA, the CDR3 is TGTGCCAGCAGTTACTCCAGCGGGGGGCCCGCGAAAAACATTCAGTACTTC.

Comments on this clonotype: A much larger clone is a single base away; this may be a read error. The chain recombines TRBV20-1 with TRBJ1-2; D ambiguous. Germline V gene sequence: CDR1 DFQATT, CDR2 SNEGSKA (reference sequence). V was cut by 6 bases and J by 6 bases, with 20 bases left in between. The CDR3 covers 14 residues. This chain's CDR3 is CSAKPTPLSNGYTF. In DNA form, the CDR3 reads TGCAGTGCCAAGCCCACGCCTCTGAGCAATGGCTACACCTTC.

A few counts support this clonotype. The chain recombines TRBV6-5 with TRBJ1-4; 9 nucleotides match TRBD1. This CDR3 is built from 15 residues. Losses at the gene ends were 2 bases for V and 8 bases for J; bases not matched to a gene: 6. Germline V gene lookup returns CDR1 MNHEY and CDR2 SVGAGI. Here the CDR3 DNA reads TGTGCCAGCAGTTACGGTGGGACAGGGCAGGAAAAACTGTTTTTT. This gives the protein CASSYGGTGQEKLFF.

This clonotype was seen only a few times. The chain carries TRBV7-8 and TRBJ1-5; possibly TRBD1 for D (6 bases). Germline CDR1 and CDR2: SGHVS and FQNEAQ. Trimming took 4 bases from V and 4 from J, leaving 17 bases between them. CDR3 size: 16 residues. CDR3 in DNA: TGTGCCAGCAGCTCCCAGGACAGTCCCCTTAATCAGCCCCAGCATTTT. It codes for CASSSQDSPLNQPQHF.

This clonotype was seen many times. This sequence joins TRBV29-1 and TRBJ1-1; D gene unclear. The germline V and J ends were trimmed by 7 bases and 1 base, with 10 bases remaining between them. CDR3 size: 12 residues. The germline CDR1 and CDR2 sequences are SQVTM and ANQGSEA. CDR3 in amino acids: CSALSGNTEAFF. In nucleotides, the CDR3 is TGCAGCGCTCTAAGCGGGAACACTGAAGCTTTCTTT.

DNA of the CDR3: TGTGCCAGCAGTTACTTCCGCAATGAGCAGTTCTTC. It encodes CASSYFRNEQFF. The V gene is TRBV6-2 or TRBV6-3, the J gene TRBJ2-1; D is uncertain. V was clipped by 1 base and J by 6 bases, with 4 bases between them. The CDR3 consists of 12 residues. Germline V gene lookup returns CDR1 MNHEY and CDR2 SVGEGT.

This chain joins TRBV7-1 and TRBJ1-3; 7 bases are a match to TRBD1. TRBV7-1 is an ORF for which the function is uncertain. The CDR3 is made up of 18 amino acids. Germline trimming cut 3 bases from V and 0 bases from J; bases unmatched to any gene: 11. In DNA, the CDR3 is TGTGCCAGCAGCTCGAGCAACCGAGGGGGCTCCTCTGGAAACACCATATATTTT. Translated: CASSSSNRGGSSGNTIYF.

This clonotype was found many times. V and J are TRBV5-5 and TRBJ2-7; D is possibly TRBD1 (5 bases). The germline V gene has CDR1 SGHKS and CDR2 YYEKEE (reference sequence). The V gene lost 0 bases and the J gene lost 0 bases, with 7 bases spanning the gap. CDR3 length: 14 residues. CDR3 bases: TGTGCCAGCAGCTTGGGGACAAGCTCCTACGAGCAGTACTTC. This codes for CASSLGTSSYEQYF.

This clonotype came up many times. This rearrangement joins TRBV11-2 to TRBJ1-2; perhaps TRBD1 as D (5 bases). Per germline, CDR1 SGHAT and CDR2 FQNNGV. The CDR3 spans 14 residues. Trimming removed 5 bases at V and 2 bases at J, with 12 bases between. CDR3 protein: CASSLGGRNYGYTF. The DNA of the CDR3 is TGTGCCAGCAGCCTGGGGGGACGGAACTATGGCTACACCTTC.

This clonotype was recorded once. V usage is TRBV11-2 and J usage is TRBJ2-1, with 7 nucleotides matching TRBD2. CDR1 SGHAT and CDR2 FQNNGV come from the germline V gene. This CDR3 has 15 amino acids. V lost 6 bases to trimming and J lost 7 bases; unmatched junction nucleotides: 12. This CDR3 is CASSAGTTRPNEQFF. The CDR3 DNA is TGTGCCAGCAGTGCCGGGACTACCCGCCCGAATGAGCAGTTCTTC. The variable domain in full, completed from reference TRBV11-2 and TRBJ2-1, reads EAGVAQSPRYKIIEKRQSVAFWCNPISGHATLYWYQQILGQGPKLLIQFQNNGVVDDSQLPKDRFSAERLKGVDSTLKIQPAKLEDSAVYLCASSAGTTRPNEQFFGPGTRLTVL.

The chain is built from TRBV20-1 and TRBJ1-4; D is unresolved. Looked up from germline, CDR1 is DFQATT and CDR2 is SNEGSKA (reference sequence). The CDR3 contains 13 residues. Trimming left V 0 bases short and J 8 bases short, with 10 bases between. Written as DNA, the CDR3 is TGCAGTGCTAGAGACAGGTTTAAAGAAAAACTGTTTTTT. The encoded protein is CSARDRFKEKLFF.

This clonotype was observed at least ten times. This chain links TRBV12-3 or TRBV12-4 with TRBJ2-1, with D hard to call. Trimming took off 2 bases at V and 9 bases at J, with 8 bases between the two ends. The CDR3 totals 12 residues. In DNA, the CDR3 is TGTGCCAGCAGTTTAAGGTTGCGTGAGCAGTTCTTC. The encoded protein is CASSLRLREQFF.

V and J are TRBV15 and TRBJ1-1; no clear D. Per the germline V gene, CDR1 is LNHNV and CDR2 is YYDKDF (reference sequence). The CDR3 consists of 13 residues. V was cut by 0 bases and J by 8 bases, with 10 bases left in between. This chain's CDR3 is CATSRDSVREAFF. CDR3 nucleotides: TGTGCCACCAGCAGAGATTCGGTGAGGGAAGCTTTCTTT.

The V gene is TRBV5-5, the J gene TRBJ2-2, with D perhaps being TRBD1 or TRBD2 (6 bases each). Germline V gene lookup returns CDR1 SGHKS and CDR2 YYEKEE (reference sequence). The CDR3 has 17 amino acids. V lost 4 bases and J 1 base, leaving 17 bases between the germline ends. For the CDR3, the DNA is TGTGCCAGCAGCCCGGTTGCGGGACAACTGAACACCGGGGAGCTGTTTTTT. It yields the protein CASSPVAGQLNTGELFF. Full variable domain (remainder filled in from reference TRBV5-5 and TRBJ2-2): DAGVTQSPTHLIKTRGQQVTLRCSPISGHKSVSWYQQVLGQGPQFIFQYYEKEERGRGNFPDRFSARQFPNYSSELNVNALLLGDSALYLCASSPVAGQLNTGELFFGEGSRLTVL.

The J gene is TRBJ2-3, the V gene TRBV6-5; D not certain. V was trimmed by 0 bases and J by 0 bases, leaving 7 bases between them. The CDR3 is 15 amino acids. Germline assignment: CDR1 MNHEY and CDR2 SVGAGI. The CDR3 region is CASSYSISSTDTQYF. For the CDR3, the DNA is TGTGCCAGCAGTTACTCGATCAGCAGCACAGATACGCAGTATTTT.

The V call is TRBV7-2, the J call TRBJ2-5, with D uncertain. Germline loops: CDR1 SGHTA, CDR2 FQGNSA. The CDR3 is made up of 13 amino acids. Deletions cut 5 bases from V and 5 bases from J, with 12 bases between. The CDR3: CASSLAYSETQYF. In DNA form, the CDR3 reads TGTGCCAGCAGCCTGGCCTACAGCGAGACCCAGTACTTC.

This clonotype was counted ten times or more. The chain recombines TRBV20-1 with TRBJ1-2; no clear D gene. This CDR3 has 14 amino acids. Germline V gene data show CDR1 as DFQATT and CDR2 as SNEGSKA (reference sequence). Trimming cost V 1 base and J 5 bases, with 14 bases left between them. CDR3 loop: CSARGGGSRYGYTF. In DNA form, the CDR3 reads TGCAGTGCTAGAGGGGGTGGCAGCCGATATGGCTACACCTTC.

In its sample, this clonotype was seen a few times. The chain has TRBV7-8 and TRBJ2-5; 9 bases are a match to TRBD2. The CDR3 length is 16 residues. V shed 4 bases, J shed 9 bases, and the junction held 15 bases outside the gene matches. Germline CDR1 reads SGHVS; CDR2 reads FQNEAQ. The CDR3 is CASSSVLAGPVMAQYF. In DNA form, the CDR3 reads TGTGCCAGCAGCTCGGTGCTAGCGGGGCCCGTGATGGCCCAGTACTTC. Using reference TRBV7-8 and TRBJ2-5 for the parts outside the CDR3, the full variable domain is GAGVSQSPRYKVAKRGQDVALRCDPISGHVSLFWYQQALGQGPEFLTYFQNEAQLDKSGLPSDRFFAERPEGSVSTLKIQRTQQEDSAVYLCASSSVLAGPVMAQYFGPGTRLLVL.

Many counts were recorded for this clonotype. The V and J genes are TRBV14 and TRBJ2-2; D not resolved. The germline gives CDR1 SGHDN, CDR2 FVKESK. Trimming pared 2 bases from V and 6 bases from J, leaving 7 bases between. The CDR3 length is 13 residues. The CDR3 DNA sequence: TGTGCCAGCAGCCAAAATTCCCCCGGGGAGCTGTTTTTT. This sequence encodes CASSQNSPGELFF.

The genes are TRBV7-8 and TRBJ1-1; no clear D. Trimming removed 2 bases from V and 4 bases from J, with 17 bases in between. Germline V CDR1 and CDR2: SGHVS, FQNEAQ. This CDR3 has 16 amino acids. CDR3 loop: CASSLITQDGRTEAFF. The CDR3 DNA reads as TGTGCCAGCAGCTTAATCACGCAGGACGGCCGCACTGAAGCTTTCTTT.